This T cell receptor (beta chain) originates from a study of shared clonotypes between healthy human individuals. This table comes from immunoSEQ multiplex PCR, and its TCRdb copy is limited to in-frame clones, with some not included. The sample contains some 2,000,000 clones, about 95% of which appear only once. Naive-designated CD8 cells lacked CD45RO, were positively enriched for CCR7, and omitted terminally differentiated effector memory CD45RA+ cells. This CDR3 contains 15 residues. The V end lost 3 bases, the J end lost 2 bases, and 14 bases lay between the germline ends. Germline V gene lookup returns CDR1 KGHSH and CDR2 LQKENI.

The TCR was taken from a man younger than 35 in good health. The V call is TRBV18, the J call TRBJ2-7, with D perhaps TRBD1 (6 bases). Source material: naive CD8+ T cells sorted from blood. CDR3 nucleotide sequence: TGTGCCAGCTCACCCCTGGACAGTATCGCCTACGAGCAGTACTTC. Translating gives CASSPLDSIAYEQYF.